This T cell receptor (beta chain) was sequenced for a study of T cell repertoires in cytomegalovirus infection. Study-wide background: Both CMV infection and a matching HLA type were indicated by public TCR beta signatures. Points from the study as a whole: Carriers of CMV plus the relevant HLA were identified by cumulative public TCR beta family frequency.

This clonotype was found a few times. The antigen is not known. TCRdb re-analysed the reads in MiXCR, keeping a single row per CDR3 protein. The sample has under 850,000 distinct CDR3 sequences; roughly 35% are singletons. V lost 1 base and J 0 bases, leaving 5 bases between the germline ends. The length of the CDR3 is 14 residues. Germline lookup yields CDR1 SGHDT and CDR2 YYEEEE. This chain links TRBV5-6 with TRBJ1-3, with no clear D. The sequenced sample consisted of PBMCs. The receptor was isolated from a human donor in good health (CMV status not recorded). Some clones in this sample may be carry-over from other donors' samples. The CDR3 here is CASSLQISGNTIYF. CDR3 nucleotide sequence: TGTGCCAGCAGCTTGCAGATCTCTGGAAACACCATATATTTT.